This entry lists 22 T cell receptor beta chains sequenced from one sample in a study of cytomegalovirus exposure and HLA in healthy donors. This PCR relied on a set of 60 Vbeta primers and 13 Jbeta primers. TCRdb keeps only in-frame clones here, not all; method: immunoSEQ multiplex PCR. This sample has about 150,000 clones; 55% to 70% occur once, and the top ten carry 2.5% to 3.5%. Sequenced: PBMCs. These receptor sequences come from a woman aged 25 to 39 in good health and CMV-seropositive.

This clone was seen a few times. This chain uses TRBV27 with TRBJ2-1; 11 positions agree with TRBD2. This CDR3 region has 16 residues. J was trimmed by 3 bases and V by 4 bases; bases with no gene match: 5. Germline V gene data show CDR1 as MNHEY and CDR2 as SMNVEV (reference sequence). CDR3 residues: CASSSLAGGHYNEQFF. CDR3 DNA: TGTGCCAGCAGTTCGTTAGCGGGAGGGCACTACAATGAGCAGTTCTTC.

V is TRBV7-6 and J is TRBJ1-3; unclear D gene. Trimming shortened V by 4 bases and J by 4 bases, and 11 bases separated the two germline ends. The CDR3 spans 14 residues. CDR1 SGHVS and CDR2 FNYEAQ come from the germline V gene. In nucleotides, the CDR3 is TGTGCCAGCAGCTCGGCAGGTTCAGGAAACACCATATATTTT. Translation gives CASSSAGSGNTIYF. The variable domain in full, completed from reference TRBV7-6 and TRBJ1-3, reads GAGVSQSPRYKVTKRGQDVALRCDPISGHVSLYWYRQALGQGPEFLTYFNYEAQQDKSGLPNDRFSAERPEGSISTLTIQRTEQRDSAMYRCASSSAGSGNTIYFGEGSWLTVV.

The V and J genes are TRBV4-1 and TRBJ2-5, with TRBD1 matching over 12 bases. CDR3 size: 16 residues. CDR1 is MGHRA, CDR2 YSYEKL, per germline. V dropped 4 bases and J dropped 6; count of bases not matched to a gene: 9. The CDR3 sequence: CASSRGEGTGGQTQYF. CDR3 bases: TGCGCCAGCAGCCGCGGGGAGGGGACAGGGGGCCAGACCCAGTACTTC.

The chain links TRBV7-3 to TRBJ2-3, with D possibly matching TRBD1 (7 bases). The CDR3 length is 14 residues. Per the germline V gene, CDR1 is SGHTA and CDR2 is FQGTGA. Trimming took off 5 bases at V and 5 bases at J, with 14 bases between the two ends. CDR3: CASSAGGGVDTQYF. In DNA form, the CDR3 reads TGTGCCAGCAGCGCTGGAGGGGGCGTAGATACGCAGTATTTT.

In this sample, this clone turned up a few times. V gene TRBV6-5 combines with J gene TRBJ2-2, with a tentative D call TRBD2 (5 bases). Germline values: CDR1 MNHEY, CDR2 SVGAGI. Trimming cost V 0 bases and J 6 bases, with 11 bases left between them. The CDR3 is made up of 15 amino acids. The DNA of the CDR3 is TGTGCCAGCAGTTACTCGGAGGACCGCGCCGGGGAGCTGTTTTTT. Its translation is CASSYSEDRAGELFF.

The chain joins TRBV28 to TRBJ1-5; D is undetermined. V lost 6 bases and J 5 bases, leaving 11 bases between the germline ends. The CDR3 sequence is 13 residues long. Germline-derived CDR1 and CDR2 are MDHEN and SYDVKM. The CDR3 is CASRGLTYQPQHF. The CDR3 DNA follows: TGTGCCAGCAGAGGACTGACCTATCAGCCCCAGCATTTT.

V gene TRBV9 combines with J gene TRBJ1-3, with D possibly matching TRBD1 (5 bases). CDR1 and CDR2 from the germline V gene are SGDLS and YYNGEE. V gave up 6 bases and J gave up 0 bases, with 13 bases separating them. The CDR3 contains 15 residues. The CDR3 reads CASTTDSSSGNTIYF. DNA of the CDR3: TGTGCCAGCACCACTGACAGCTCCTCTGGAAACACCATATATTTT.

In its sample, this clone was seen a few times. J is TRBJ1-2 and V is TRBV14, with 8 positions matching TRBD1. This CDR3 has 14 amino acids. V lost 3 bases to trimming and J lost 3 bases; unmatched junction nucleotides: 3. Germline values: CDR1 SGHDN, CDR2 FVKESK. Here the CDR3 reads CASSHGQGYYGYTF. The CDR3, as DNA: TGTGCCAGCAGCCACGGACAGGGATACTATGGCTACACCTTC.

The chain links TRBV7-6 to TRBJ1-1; no clear D. CDR3 length: 13 residues. Looked up from germline, CDR1 is SGHVS and CDR2 is FNYEAQ. V lost 0 bases, J lost 5 bases, and 7 bases lay in between. As DNA, the CDR3 is TGTGCCAGCAGCTTAGCGACTTTTACTGAAGCTTTCTTT. Translated: CASSLATFTEAFF. Variable domain in full (rest from reference TRBV7-6 and TRBJ1-1): GAGVSQSPRYKVTKRGQDVALRCDPISGHVSLYWYRQALGQGPEFLTYFNYEAQQDKSGLPNDRFSAERPEGSISTLTIQRTEQRDSAMYRCASSLATFTEAFFGQGTRLTVV.

This clone was picked up a small number of times. V gene TRBV6-1 combines with J gene TRBJ1-2, with D possibly being TRBD1 (6 bases). The CDR3 has 13 residues. Between the trimmed V and J ends, which lost 4 bases and 8 bases, there was a span of 14 bases. CDR1 is MNHNS, CDR2 SASEGT, per germline. CDR3 residues: CASSAQGVGGYTF. CDR3 coding DNA: TGTGCCAGCAGTGCACAGGGCGTTGGGGGCTACACCTTC.

The chain is built from TRBV6-1 and TRBJ2-1; no clear D. Trimming stripped 0 bases from V and 15 bases from J, with 15 bases between. Per the germline V gene, CDR1 is MNHNS and CDR2 is SASEGT. The CDR3 runs 13 residues. The CDR3 coding sequence is TGTGCCAGCAGTGAAGCGCTCAGTACCGTCCTGTTCTTC. Protein sequence: CASSEALSTVLFF.

The rearrangement uses TRBV2 and TRBJ2-7, with D possibly being TRBD1 (5 bases). The V and J ends lost 7 bases and 3 bases respectively, with 16 bases between them. The CDR3 extends over 14 amino acids. Per germline, CDR1 SNHLY and CDR2 FYNNEI. CDR3 sequence: CASKTQGNSYEQYF. The DNA for the CDR3 is TGTGCCAGCAAGACCCAGGGAAATAGCTACGAGCAGTACTTC.

The CDR3 coding sequence is TGTGCCAGCAGGACCTTGGGCCCTAACTATGGCTACACCTTC. Translated, it gives CASRTLGPNYGYTF. The gene calls are TRBV6-1 and TRBJ1-2, with D unclear. Germline V gene sequence: CDR1 MNHNS, CDR2 SASEGT. This CDR3 is 14 amino acids long. V dropped 6 bases and J dropped 0 bases, with 11 bases sitting between them.

This clone came up a few times. This chain uses TRBV6-5 with TRBJ2-7; 8 bases fit TRBD1. In germline, CDR1 is MNHEY, CDR2 SVGAGI. The CDR3 extends over 15 amino acids. J lost 5 bases, V lost 6 bases, and 12 bases had no gene match. This CDR3 is CASRPHGQGGHEQYF. The DNA for the CDR3 is TGTGCCAGCAGGCCCCATGGACAGGGTGGACACGAGCAGTACTTC.

In this sample, this clone turned up a few times. The chain has TRBV5-6 and TRBJ1-4; 8 bases line up with TRBD1. Germline V gene sequence: CDR1 SGHDT, CDR2 YYEEEE. V lost 4 bases and J lost 8; bases outside the gene matches: 7. This CDR3 comprises 14 residues. The CDR3 loop is CASSPRGRAEKLFF. The CDR3 DNA reads as TGTGCCAGCAGCCCCAGGGGGCGGGCGGAAAAACTGTTTTTT.

The chain links TRBV6-1 to TRBJ1-6; a possible D gene is TRBD1 (6 bases). V lost 6 bases to trimming and J lost 0 bases, with 9 bases between them. Germline-derived CDR1 and CDR2 are MNHNS and SASEGT. The CDR3 sequence is 15 residues long. DNA of the CDR3: TGTGCCAGCAGCGTGGACAGCTCCTATAATTCACCCCTCCACTTT. It encodes CASSVDSSYNSPLHF.

V and J are TRBV28 and TRBJ1-1, with D maybe TRBD1 (6 bases). V was pared by 5 bases and J by 0 bases, with 16 bases between. The CDR3 loop spans 16 amino acids. CDR1 is MDHEN, CDR2 SYDVKM, per germline. The CDR3 loop is CASSQPRDTMNTEAFF. The CDR3 nucleotides are TGTGCCAGCAGTCAACCCCGGGACACCATGAACACTGAAGCTTTCTTT.

The V call is TRBV13, the J call TRBJ2-7, with 7 positions matching TRBD1. The CDR3 loop spans 17 amino acids. CDR1 and CDR2 from the germline V gene are PRHDT and FYEKMQ (reference sequence). V lost 6 bases to trimming and J lost 3 bases; unmatched junction nucleotides: 17. The CDR3 region has the DNA TGTGCCAGCAGTTTTCTCCAGGACAGGCACCAAAACTACGAGCAGTACTTC. It specifies CASSFLQDRHQNYEQYF.

This chain connects TRBV29-1 to TRBJ2-7; tentative D call: TRBD2 (6 bases). Germline CDR1 reads SQVTM; CDR2 reads ANQGSEA. Trimming shortened V by 1 base and J by 3 bases, and 10 bases separated the two germline ends. This CDR3 comprises 13 residues. Written as DNA, the CDR3 is TGCAGCGTTGAAGCGGGGACTGACTACGAGCAGTACTTC. Translated: CSVEAGTDYEQYF.

The chain joins TRBV7-2 to TRBJ1-2; D gene ambiguous. V lost 2 bases to trimming and J lost 0 bases, with 10 bases between them. Germline V gives CDR1 SGHTA, CDR2 FQGNSA. This CDR3 has 15 residues. The CDR3 nucleotides are TGTGCCAGCAGCTTAAGTATTCAGGCTAACTATGGCTACACCTTC. Protein: CASSLSIQANYGYTF.

This clone showed up just a few times. The rearrangement joins TRBV13 to TRBJ2-7, with a weak D call TRBD1 (5 bases). Germline V gene sequence: CDR1 PRHDT, CDR2 FYEKMQ (reference sequence). The ends were cut back, 4 bases at V and 2 bases at J, with 12 bases in the middle. CDR3 size: 14 residues. The CDR3 coding sequence is TGTGCCAGCAGCTCCGACAGCAGACCCTACGAGCAGTACTTC. The encoded protein is CASSSDSRPYEQYF.

V is TRBV6-1 and J is TRBJ2-7; a possible D gene is TRBD1 (6 bases). Trimming cost V 0 bases and J 1 base, with 16 bases left between them. There are 17 residues in the CDR3. The germline gives CDR1 MNHNS, CDR2 SASEGT. The CDR3 sequence: CASSEALQGTASYEQYF. CDR3 bases: TGTGCCAGCAGTGAAGCGCTTCAGGGGACCGCTTCCTACGAGCAGTACTTC.